This is a list of T cell receptor beta chains from one sample in a study of T-cell reconstitution after alpha-beta-depleted transplantation in children. From the PCR reads, TCRdb called clonotypes with MiXCR, one entry per CDR3 protein. Of about 230,000 distinct CDR3 sequences listed, approximately 11% are singletons. This specimen consisted of PBMCs, obtained before TCRalphabeta/CD19-depleted stem cell transplant. The receptors originated from a child younger than two with acute myeloid leukemia, due to receive a stem cell transplant. Both conserved end residues are part of each CDR3. A D gene is named only where the DNA matches it firmly.

v_call,d_call,j_call,cdr3_aa
TRBV19,-,TRBJ2-5,CASSTGGLQETQYF
TRBV20-1,-,TRBJ2-5,CSARKVLYQETQYF
TRBV24-1,-,TRBJ1-2,CATSDNRVKGYTF
TRBV12-3/TRBV12-4,-,TRBJ1-4,CASSGGWVVKLFF
TRBV6-5,-,TRBJ2-7,CASSYFEAQYF
TRBV7-2,-,TRBJ2-5,CASSLQVSQETQYF
TRBV19,-,TRBJ2-1,CASSIEGGPYNEQFF
TRBV7-3,TRBD2,TRBJ2-1,CASSLTPSGRTDEQFF
TRBV5-1,-,TRBJ2-1,CASSLAIRRDNEQFF
TRBV24-1,-,TRBJ2-3,CATSDLPRGSTDTQYF
TRBV21-1,-,TRBJ1-5,CASSKVGYRGRRNQPQHF
TRBV12-3/TRBV12-4,-,TRBJ2-5,CASSLRVIQETQYF
TRBV2,-,TRBJ2-7,CASKGGLLSYEQYF
TRBV10-3,TRBD1,TRBJ1-4,CAISESGQGTEKLFF
TRBV7-2,-,TRBJ2-1,CASTLFAGNEQFF
TRBV20-1,TRBD1,TRBJ1-5,CSARTDRGPNQPQHF
TRBV12-3/TRBV12-4,-,TRBJ1-1,CASSSPGGGRAFF
TRBV5-6,TRBD2,TRBJ2-2,CASSSLAGANTGELFF
TRBV29-1,TRBD1,TRBJ2-7,CSVALTGAEQYF
TRBV20-1,TRBD2,TRBJ2-7,CSASGRAVEEQYF
TRBV18,TRBD1,TRBJ1-1,CASSPLGTEGGRTEAFF
TRBV7-9,-,TRBJ1-6,CASSLMSNSPLHF
TRBV7-9,TRBD2,TRBJ2-7,CASSLGVGTSDYEQYF
TRBV20-1,-,TRBJ2-7,CSAKDQAGEQYF
TRBV12-3/TRBV12-4,-,TRBJ1-5,CTGSSWGGNQPQHF
TRBV14,TRBD2,TRBJ2-1,CASSPIAGSSYNEQFF
TRBV29-1,-,TRBJ2-3,CSVTLEDSYTDTQYF
TRBV28,-,TRBJ2-4,CASSGEGAPLNIQYF
TRBV7-2,-,TRBJ1-5,CASSLGTVNQPQHF
TRBV28,TRBD2,TRBJ2-3,CASSPRRGLAGAGTDTQYF
TRBV29-1,-,TRBJ1-1,CSVPRGGGNTEAFF
TRBV5-1,TRBD2,TRBJ2-1,CASGSGRYNEQFF
TRBV28,-,TRBJ1-5,CASEGGNQPQHF
TRBV6-2/TRBV6-3,-,TRBJ2-2,CASWGPRRQPNTGELFF
TRBV27,-,TRBJ2-7,CASTLKGGYEQYF